A selection of T cell receptor beta chains follows, all from one sample in a study of T cells after yellow fever vaccination. TCRdb ran MiXCR on the 5' RACE reads and lists one entry per CDR3 protein. The sample records approximately 250,000 distinct CDR3 sequences, 6.7% being singletons. This material consisted of CD4+ T cells sorted from PBMCs, taken on the day of the yellow fever booster vaccination. Receptors were obtained from a man aged 25 to 40 who received the YFV17D yellow fever vaccine. The CDR3 runs from the conserved cysteine through the conserved F or W. The order of the fields is D gene, CDR3 length, V gene, clone size, J gene, CDR3 DNA, CDR3 protein. D genes are given only for firm matches. Some rows mark clone size as missing; the rest say once, few, many or name a class of expanded clone.

D gene: TRBD1; CDR3 length: 14; V gene: TRBV7-2; clone size: many; J gene: TRBJ2-7; CDR3 DNA: TGTGCCAGCAGCTTACAGGACAGGGTAAATGAGCAGTACTTC; CDR3 protein: CASSLQDRVNEQYF
D gene: TRBD2; CDR3 length: 17; V gene: TRBV20-1; clone size: many; J gene: TRBJ2-7; CDR3 DNA: TGCAGTGCTGGAGGGGAAGGAGGCGGGAGGGGAGTCTACGAGCAGTACTTC; CDR3 protein: CSAGGEGGGRGVYEQYF
D gene: -; CDR3 length: 14; V gene: TRBV12-3/TRBV12-4; clone size: few; J gene: TRBJ1-4; CDR3 DNA: TGTGCCAGCAGTTTAGGGGGCCCTAATGAAAAACTGTTTTTT; CDR3 protein: CASSLGGPNEKLFF
D gene: TRBD2; CDR3 length: 13; V gene: TRBV3-1; clone size: many; J gene: TRBJ2-7; CDR3 DNA: TGTGCCAGCAGCCCCGGGACTAGTCACGAGCAGTACTTC; CDR3 protein: CASSPGTSHEQYF
D gene: TRBD1; CDR3 length: 14; V gene: TRBV6-1; clone size: many; J gene: TRBJ2-7; CDR3 DNA: TGTGCCAGCAGTACCGGGACAGGGCCCTACGAGCAGTACTTC; CDR3 protein: CASSTGTGPYEQYF
D gene: TRBD2; CDR3 length: 15; V gene: TRBV5-1; clone size: many; J gene: TRBJ2-5; CDR3 DNA: TGCGCCAGCAGCTTTAGCGGGAGCCGCCAAGAGACCCAGTACTTC; CDR3 protein: CASSFSGSRQETQYF
D gene: TRBD1; CDR3 length: 16; V gene: TRBV20-1; clone size: many; J gene: TRBJ1-6; CDR3 DNA: TGCAGTGCTAAAACGAGGGACAGGGGTCGAAATTCACCCCTCCACTTT; CDR3 protein: CSAKTRDRGRNSPLHF
D gene: -; CDR3 length: 15; V gene: TRBV20-1; clone size: -; J gene: TRBJ2-5; CDR3 DNA: TGCAGTGCTATGGGGGGCCACGCCGGCCAAGAGACCCAGTACTTC; CDR3 protein: CSAMGGHAGQETQYF
D gene: -; CDR3 length: 15; V gene: TRBV5-1; clone size: -; J gene: TRBJ2-2; CDR3 DNA: TGCGCCAGCAGCATCCTAGCGTCGGGCACCGGGGAGCTGTTTTTT; CDR3 protein: CASSILASGTGELFF
D gene: TRBD2; CDR3 length: 16; V gene: TRBV12-3/TRBV12-4; clone size: many; J gene: TRBJ2-3; CDR3 DNA: TGTGCCACACAATCTCTAGCGGGGGACGTCACAGATACGCAGTATTTT; CDR3 protein: CATQSLAGDVTDTQYF
D gene: TRBD2; CDR3 length: 14; V gene: TRBV7-3; clone size: many; J gene: TRBJ2-1; CDR3 DNA: TGTGCCAGCAGCGCTCGGGACTACACGAATGAGCAGTTCTTC; CDR3 protein: CASSARDYTNEQFF
D gene: TRBD1; CDR3 length: 12; V gene: TRBV5-1; clone size: many; J gene: TRBJ2-2; CDR3 DNA: TGCGCCAGCCAGACAGGGTCCGGGGAGCTGTTTTTT; CDR3 protein: CASQTGSGELFF
D gene: TRBD2; CDR3 length: 17; V gene: TRBV6-5; clone size: many; J gene: TRBJ2-1; CDR3 DNA: TGTGCCAGCAGTTTTTCACTAGCGAGGTGGGAGGGCGATGAGCAGTTCTTC; CDR3 protein: CASSFSLARWEGDEQFF
D gene: TRBD1; CDR3 length: 15; V gene: TRBV2; clone size: -; J gene: TRBJ2-7; CDR3 DNA: TGTGCCAGCAGCGGGCAGGGGGCCCATCTCTACGAGCAGTACTTC; CDR3 protein: CASSGQGAHLYEQYF
D gene: TRBD2; CDR3 length: 16; V gene: TRBV7-2; clone size: many; J gene: TRBJ2-3; CDR3 DNA: TGTGCCAGCAGCCCCGGGGGACTAGCGAACACAGATACGCAGTATTTT; CDR3 protein: CASSPGGLANTDTQYF
D gene: -; CDR3 length: 13; V gene: TRBV24-1; clone size: many; J gene: TRBJ2-3; CDR3 DNA: TGTGCCACCAGTGACCGAAATACGGATACGCAGTATTTT; CDR3 protein: CATSDRNTDTQYF
D gene: TRBD1; CDR3 length: 15; V gene: TRBV23-1; clone size: few; J gene: TRBJ2-7; CDR3 DNA: TGCGCCAGCAGTCAATCGGGAGACAGGGAAGACGAGCAGTACTTC; CDR3 protein: CASSQSGDREDEQYF
D gene: -; CDR3 length: 14; V gene: TRBV5-1; clone size: many; J gene: TRBJ2-1; CDR3 DNA: TGCGCCAGCAGCTTGTGGCAGGGGAACAATGAGCAGTTCTTC; CDR3 protein: CASSLWQGNNEQFF
D gene: TRBD2; CDR3 length: 16; V gene: TRBV4-3; clone size: -; J gene: TRBJ2-5; CDR3 DNA: TGCGCCAGCAGCCAAGACTACCAGCGGGGAAAAGAGACCCAGTACTTC; CDR3 protein: CASSQDYQRGKETQYF
D gene: -; CDR3 length: 13; V gene: TRBV29-1; clone size: many; J gene: TRBJ1-1; CDR3 DNA: TGCAGCGTTGTTCCCAGGAGTTTACGAGAAGCTTTCTTT; CDR3 protein: CSVVPRSLREAFF
D gene: -; CDR3 length: 12; V gene: TRBV20-1; clone size: many; J gene: TRBJ1-5; CDR3 DNA: TGCAGTGCTAGTATCTTCAATCAGCCCCAGCATTTT; CDR3 protein: CSASIFNQPQHF
D gene: TRBD2; CDR3 length: 17; V gene: TRBV5-1; clone size: once; J gene: TRBJ2-5; CDR3 DNA: TGCGCCAGCAAGCGCTCGACTAGCGGGAGAACACAAGAGACCCAGTACTTC; CDR3 protein: CASKRSTSGRTQETQYF
D gene: -; CDR3 length: 13; V gene: TRBV28; clone size: -; J gene: TRBJ2-3; CDR3 DNA: TGTGCCAGCACGGACTTCCGGGGCGCTACGCAGTATTTT; CDR3 protein: CASTDFRGATQYF
D gene: TRBD1; CDR3 length: 12; V gene: TRBV29-1; clone size: -; J gene: TRBJ2-5; CDR3 DNA: TGCAGCGTTAGGACAGGAGAAGAGACCCAGTACTTC; CDR3 protein: CSVRTGEETQYF
D gene: TRBD2; CDR3 length: 18; V gene: TRBV6-5; clone size: many; J gene: TRBJ2-5; CDR3 DNA: TGTGCCAGCATCAAAGCCTCCGGGAGAGGGGAGGGCCCAGAGACCCAGTACTTC; CDR3 protein: CASIKASGRGEGPETQYF
D gene: TRBD2; CDR3 length: 15; V gene: TRBV20-1; clone size: -; J gene: TRBJ2-3; CDR3 DNA: TGCAGTGCTAGAGATCCAGCGGGATCCACAGATACGCAGTATTTT; CDR3 protein: CSARDPAGSTDTQYF
D gene: TRBD1; CDR3 length: 18; V gene: TRBV5-1; clone size: few; J gene: TRBJ2-1; CDR3 DNA: TGCGCCAGCAGGGGTCAGGGTGGGTCGGGACAGGCATACAATGAGCAGTTCTTC; CDR3 protein: CASRGQGGSGQAYNEQFF
D gene: TRBD1; CDR3 length: 16; V gene: TRBV6-5; clone size: many; J gene: TRBJ2-6; CDR3 DNA: TGTGCCAGCAGTCGGACAGGGGCCTCTGGGGCCAACGTCCTGACTTTC; CDR3 protein: CASSRTGASGANVLTF
D gene: TRBD2; CDR3 length: 14; V gene: TRBV7-9; clone size: few; J gene: TRBJ2-3; CDR3 DNA: TGTGCCAGCAGTCCGGGGGGGGACACAGATACGCAGTATTTT; CDR3 protein: CASSPGGDTDTQYF